These 10 T cell receptor beta chains were sequenced from one sample in a study of shared clonotypes between healthy human individuals. The method was immunoSEQ multiplex PCR; TCRdb's version includes in-frame clones alone and lacks a portion of them. The table lists 550,000 to 600,000 clones, around 80% of them singletons, with approximately 12% in the top ten. Sequenced material: PBMCs. Source of these receptors: a woman between 40 and 50 years old in good health. Some clones in this sample may be carry-over from other donors' samples.

This chain links TRBV5-6 with TRBJ2-7; a weak D match, TRBD1 (6 bases). Deletions cut 4 bases from V and 4 bases from J, with 21 bases between. The CDR3 length is 16 residues. The germline V gene encodes CDR1 SGHDT and CDR2 YYEEEE. The CDR3 reads CASSDRDKAPGYEQYF. The DNA for the CDR3 is TGTGCCAGCAGCGACCGGGACAAGGCCCCGGGATACGAGCAGTACTTC. Full variable domain (outside the CDR3, taken from reference TRBV5-6 and TRBJ2-7): DAGVTQSPTHLIKTRGQQVTLRCSPKSGHDTVSWYQQALGQGPQFIFQYYEEEERQRGNFPDRFSGHQFPNYSSELNVNALLLGDSALYLCASSDRDKAPGYEQYFGPGTRLTVT.

This chain links TRBV28 with TRBJ1-4; D ambiguous. The CDR3 is 17 amino acids. Germline V gives CDR1 MDHEN, CDR2 SYDVKM. The ends were cut back, 3 bases at V and 0 bases at J, with 14 bases in the middle. CDR3 coding DNA: TGTGCCAGCAGTTTGGGCATCAAATCGGCAACTAATGAAAAACTGTTTTTT. It encodes CASSLGIKSATNEKLFF.

The chain has TRBV5-4 and TRBJ2-7; the D is unclear. Trimming took 4 bases from V and 5 from J, leaving 19 bases between them. The V gene's germline CDR1 is SGHNT and CDR2 YYREEE (reference sequence). CDR3 length: 15 residues. The chain's CDR3 is CASSADGRGSDEQYF. CDR3 nucleotide sequence: TGTGCCAGCAGCGCCGACGGACGTGGGTCGGACGAGCAGTACTTC.

The rearrangement uses TRBV7-7 and TRBJ2-2; TRBD1 or TRBD2 may be the D gene (9 bases each). Germline assignment: CDR1 SSHAT and CDR2 FNYEAQ (reference sequence). The V end lost 5 bases, the J end lost 3 bases, and 28 bases lay between the germline ends. The CDR3 length is 20 residues. CDR3 nucleotide sequence: TGTGCCAGCAGCCCCCGACAGGGGGGCGTCGCGGGAGGGCACACCGGGGAGCTGTTTTTT. Translation gives CASSPRQGGVAGGHTGELFF.

This chain connects TRBV5-1 to TRBJ2-7; D call uncertain. The germline gives CDR1 SGHRS, CDR2 YFSETQ. V was clipped by 4 bases and J by 5 bases, with 22 bases between them. The CDR3 spans 16 residues. The CDR3 DNA reads TGCGCCAGCAGCCCCTCAGGTGCGGTGGACCCCCACGAGCAGTACTTC. Protein product: CASSPSGAVDPHEQYF.

The chain employs TRBV29-1 and TRBJ1-4; TRBD1 matches 7 bases. Germline assignment: CDR1 SQVTM and CDR2 ANQGSEA. The CDR3 consists of 14 residues. Unmatched junction bases numbered 9, after V lost 6 bases and J lost 5 bases. The CDR3 loop is CSVAGGGQNEKLFF. CDR3 DNA sequence: TGCAGCGTAGCAGGGGGGGGTCAAAATGAAAAACTGTTTTTT. The variable domain in full, with the rest retrieved from reference TRBV29-1 and TRBJ1-4, is SAVISQKPSRDICQRGTSLTIQCQVDSQVTMMFWYRQQPGQSLTLIATANQGSEATYESGFVIDKFPISRPNLTFSTLTVSNMSPEDSSIYLCSVAGGGQNEKLFFGSGTQLSVL.

Notes on this clone: Germline and junction disagree at one end, which may indicate a read error. CDR3 sequence: CAGSPQGIAGVVYEQYF. CDR3 sequence (DNA): TGTGCCGGCAGTCCTCAGGGGATAGCGGGAGTAGTATACGAGCAGTACTTC. The chain has TRBV27 and TRBJ2-7; TRBD2 aligns across 9 bases. Germline-derived CDR1 and CDR2 are MNHEY and SMNVEV (reference sequence). The CDR3 consists of 17 residues.

The chain uses TRBV7-9 and TRBJ2-5, with 8 bases identical to TRBD1. The CDR3 is 15 residues long. Germline trimming cut 7 bases from V and 5 bases from J; bases unmatched to any gene: 12. In germline, CDR1 is SEHNR, CDR2 FQNEAQ (reference sequence). The CDR3 DNA reads TGTGCCAGCACCAACCGACAGGGGTCGGCGGAGACCCAGTACTTC. Encoded protein: CASTNRQGSAETQYF.

This clone was detected a few times. A much larger clonotype is one base distant, so this may be a read error. The sample contains more than one DNA sequence encoding this CDR3. This chain connects TRBV19 to TRBJ2-7, with TRBD2 identical over 10 bases. Germline values: CDR1 LNHDA, CDR2 SQIVND (reference sequence). This CDR3 is built from 14 residues. Here the CDR3 reads CAGSTPGLAYEQYF. CDR3 nucleotide sequence: TGTGCCGGTAGTACCCCGGGACTAGCGTACGAGCAGTACTTC.

The J gene is TRBJ2-7, the V gene TRBV2; D may match TRBD1 or TRBD2 (5 bases each). Trimming left V 1 base short and J 5 bases short, with 18 bases between. The CDR3 consists of 16 residues. Germline CDR1 reads SNHLY; CDR2 reads FYNNEI. The CDR3 spells CASSEGGTQALHEQYF. Written as DNA, the CDR3 is TGTGCCAGCAGTGAAGGAGGGACCCAGGCCCTCCACGAGCAGTACTTC.